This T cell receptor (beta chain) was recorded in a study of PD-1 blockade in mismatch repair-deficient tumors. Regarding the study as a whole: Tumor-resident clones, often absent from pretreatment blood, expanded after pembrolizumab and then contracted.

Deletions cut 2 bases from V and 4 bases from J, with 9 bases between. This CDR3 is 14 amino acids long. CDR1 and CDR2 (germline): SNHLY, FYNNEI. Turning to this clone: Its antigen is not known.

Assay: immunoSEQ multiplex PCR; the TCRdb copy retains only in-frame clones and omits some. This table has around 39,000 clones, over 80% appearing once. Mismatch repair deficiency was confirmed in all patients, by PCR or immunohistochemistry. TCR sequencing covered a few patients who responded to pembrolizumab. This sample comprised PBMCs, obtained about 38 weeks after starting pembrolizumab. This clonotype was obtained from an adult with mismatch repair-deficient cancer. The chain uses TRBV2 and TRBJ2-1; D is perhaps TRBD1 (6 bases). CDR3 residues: CASSEYGTYNEQFF. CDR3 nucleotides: TGTGCCAGCAGTGAATATGGGACATACAATGAGCAGTTCTTC. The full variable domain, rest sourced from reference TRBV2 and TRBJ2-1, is EPEVTQTPSHQVTQMGQEVILRCVPISNHLYFYWYRQILGQKVEFLVSFYNNEISEKSEIFDDQFSVERPDGSNFTLKIRSTKLEDSAMYFCASSEYGTYNEQFFGPGTRLTVL.